A selection of T cell receptor beta chains follows, all from one sample in a study of shared clonotypes between healthy human individuals. Clones were read by immunoSEQ multiplex PCR, and TCRdb kept only the in-frame ones, dropping some. The table records some 1,100,000 clones, about 80% of them present only once. Sequenced sample: memory CD4+ T cells from PBMCs. The receptors come from a man aged 18-30 years in good health. Some clones in this sample may be carry-over from other donors' samples. The CDR3 runs from the conserved cysteine through the conserved F or W. Each record gives: CDR3 DNA, CDR3 protein, clone size, J gene, D gene, V gene. A D gene is named only where the DNA matches it firmly. Clone size is not always given. Where it is, it says once, few, many or a class for expanded clones.

TGTGCTAGTGGTTTGGGGCAGCCCCACAATGAGCAGTTCTTC	CASGLGQPHNEQFF	-	TRBJ2-1	-	TRBV12-5
TGTGCCAGCAGTTTCCCTCCCTACAATGAGCAGTTCTTC	CASSFPPYNEQFF	-	TRBJ2-1	-	TRBV27
TGTGCTAGTGGTTTCTCTAAAGGGGGTCTGGAGACCCAGTACTTC	CASGFSKGGLETQYF	-	TRBJ2-5	-	TRBV12-5
TGTGCCAGCAGCTTAGACCCAGCCAGCTCTGGGGCCAACGTCCTGACTTTC	CASSLDPASSGANVLTF	-	TRBJ2-6	-	TRBV7-2
TGTGCCAGCGGGATGGGTATTCCGAACACTGAAGCTTTCTTT	CASGMGIPNTEAFF	-	TRBJ1-1	-	TRBV6-5
TGTGCCAGCAGTGAGTCTCGTTGGGGAAGCTCCTACAATGAGCAGTTCTTC	CASSESRWGSSYNEQFF	-	TRBJ2-1	-	TRBV2
TGTGCCAGCAGCTTAGTTCCAGCGGGCTTAGTGGGCAATGAGCAGTTCTTC	CASSLVPAGLVGNEQFF	few	TRBJ2-1	-	TRBV7-8
TGTGCCAGTAGTATTGAGGGCGGTGGCTACACCTTC	CASSIEGGGYTF	-	TRBJ1-2	-	TRBV19
TGCGCCAGCAAAGAGGGACAGGGAACAGATGGCTACACCTTC	CASKEGQGTDGYTF	-	TRBJ1-2	TRBD1	TRBV5-1
TGTGCCAGCTCGGACACTGGGGGCTTTGGTGAAAAACTGTTTTTT	CASSDTGGFGEKLFF	-	TRBJ1-4	-	TRBV18
TGTGCCAGTAGGGGAGTCGGGTTTGAGACCCAGTACTTC	CASRGVGFETQYF	-	TRBJ2-5	-	TRBV19
TGTGCCAGTAGTATCCGGGACAGGGTCGAGGAAAAACTGTTTTTT	CASSIRDRVEEKLFF	-	TRBJ1-4	TRBD1	TRBV19
TGTGCCAGCAGCTTGGTGGTTGCGGGAGGGCGAGAGACCCAGTACTTC	CASSLVVAGGRETQYF	-	TRBJ2-5	TRBD2	TRBV5-6
TGTGCGATAGGCCGGGGCACCCCGCGGGGCTACACCTTC	CAIGRGTPRGYTF	-	TRBJ1-2	-	TRBV28
TGTGCCAGCAGCCCCACGGGGGGCGGGAGGGCCTTGCCAGATACGCAGTATTTT	CASSPTGGGRALPDTQYF	-	TRBJ2-3	TRBD2	TRBV5-4
TGTGCCAGCCAGCCTTCAGTGGGGGAGATCTATGGCTACACCTTC	CASQPSVGEIYGYTF	-	TRBJ1-2	-	TRBV18
TGCGCCAGCAGCTTGCTCCGGGAAGGGGGCTACGAGCAGTACTTC	CASSLLREGGYEQYF	-	TRBJ2-7	-	TRBV5-1
TGCGCCAGCAGCCAAGAACAGGGCTATGGCTACACCTTC	CASSQEQGYGYTF	-	TRBJ1-2	-	TRBV5-1
TGTGCCAGCAGTTACGCAGCCCGGGATGAGCAGTTCTTC	CASSYAARDEQFF	-	TRBJ2-1	-	TRBV6-5
TGCAGCGTCCGGACAGGGGAACAGCCCCAGCATTTT	CSVRTGEQPQHF	-	TRBJ1-5	TRBD1	TRBV29-1
TGTGCCAGCAGCTTTGAGGCTAGCGGGAGTATTTGGTACTTC	CASSFEASGSIWYF	-	TRBJ2-7	TRBD2	TRBV5-4
TGTGCCAGCAGCTCGGGACAGGGGTTTTACGAGCAGTACTTC	CASSSGQGFYEQYF	-	TRBJ2-7	TRBD1	TRBV28
TGTGCCAGTACCCCAATTACAGGGGCGGGTGGCTACACCTTC	CASTPITGAGGYTF	many	TRBJ1-2	TRBD1	TRBV19
TGCGCCAGCAGCCTGAGCTGGGGGAGCATCTACAATGAGCAGTTCTTC	CASSLSWGSIYNEQFF	-	TRBJ2-1	-	TRBV4-3
TGTGCCAGCAGTCCACAGGGACGCCAGCCCCAGCATTTT	CASSPQGRQPQHF	-	TRBJ1-5	-	TRBV27
TGTGCCAGTAGTAAACAGGGGGTGAACACTGAAGCTTTCTTT	CASSKQGVNTEAFF	-	TRBJ1-1	TRBD1	TRBV19